What follows are 27 T cell receptor beta chains derived from one specimen sequenced in a study of blood T cell repertoires in COVID-19 (TCRdb year 2020). Library preparation used the immunoSEQ multiplex PCR assay. Imported from immuneACCESS, the table was reduced by TCRdb to in-frame sequences with V and J called. These copies leave out some clones; in studies compared against another copy, an unresolved V gene accounts for under half, and the cause of the remainder is not known. This sample has 110,000 to 150,000 clones in its table, and approximately 80% of those were observed once. The ten most abundant clones make up roughly two fifths of the sample. Sequencing input: peripheral blood. These TCRs come from a human donor in a cohort sampled during active COVID-19.

This chain uses TRBV4-3 with TRBJ1-1; 8 bases are shared with TRBD1. The CDR3 extends over 15 amino acids. Trimming took 5 bases from V and 3 from J; bases not matched to a gene: 8. Looked up from germline, CDR1 is LGHNA and CDR2 is YSLEER. The CDR3 coding sequence is TGCGCCAGCAGCGTCTCGGTGGACAGGGACACTGAAGCTTTCTTT. It is translated as CASSVSVDRDTEAFF.

The chain is built from TRBV5-4 and TRBJ2-5; TRBD2 matches at 10 bases. Germline V lookup: CDR1 SGHNT, CDR2 YYREEE (reference sequence). The CDR3 is 14 amino acids. V lost 4 bases, J lost 7 bases, and 7 bases stayed unmatched. CDR3 loop: CASSPERGGGTQYF. The CDR3 DNA is TGTGCCAGCAGCCCAGAGCGGGGGGGTGGGACCCAGTACTTC.

The chain combines TRBV2 with TRBJ1-1; no clear D. CDR3 length: 13 residues. Trimming took off 4 bases at V and 4 bases at J, with 10 bases between the two ends. Germline lookup yields CDR1 SNHLY and CDR2 FYNNEI. The CDR3 spells CASSGFGGTEAFF. The CDR3 nucleotides are TGTGCCAGCAGTGGTTTTGGCGGCACTGAAGCTTTCTTT. Complete variable domain (other parts from reference TRBV2 and TRBJ1-1): EPEVTQTPSHQVTQMGQEVILRCVPISNHLYFYWYRQILGQKVEFLVSFYNNEISEKSEIFDDQFSVERPDGSNFTLKIRSTKLEDSAMYFCASSGFGGTEAFFGQGTRLTVV.

This clone has only a few counts. The chain carries TRBV29-1 and TRBJ2-7, with a weak D call TRBD1 (6 bases). Trimming took off 6 bases at V and 3 bases at J, with 9 bases between the two ends. The V gene's germline CDR1 is SQVTM and CDR2 ANQGSEA. CDR3 length equals 11 residues. CDR3: CSVLDSYEQYF. The CDR3 DNA sequence: TGCAGCGTGCTGGACAGCTACGAGCAGTACTTC.

The chain joins TRBV30 to TRBJ1-5, with a tentative D call TRBD1 (5 bases). CDR3 length: 15 amino acids. The germline V gene encodes CDR1 GTSNPN and CDR2 SVGIG (reference sequence). Trimming stripped 0 bases from V and 2 bases from J, with 11 bases between. The CDR3 protein is CAWSVRGTGNQPQHF. CDR3 in DNA: TGTGCCTGGAGTGTACGCGGGACGGGCAATCAGCCCCAGCATTTT. The full variable domain, rest sourced from reference TRBV30 and TRBJ1-5, is SQTIHQWPATLVQPVGSPLSLECTVEGTSNPNLYWYRQAAGRGLQLLFYSVGIGQISSEVPQNLSASRPQDRQFILSSKKLLLSDSGFYLCAWSVRGTGNQPQHFGDGTRLSIL.

The gene calls are TRBV7-9 and TRBJ2-2; 9 positions agree with TRBD2. The CDR3 spans 15 residues. Trimming cost V 8 bases and J 4 bases; bases outside gene matches: 8. Germline V CDR1 and CDR2: SEHNR, FQNEAQ (reference sequence). The CDR3 spells CASGSSGASTGELFF. The CDR3 DNA reads TGTGCCAGCGGATCTAGCGGGGCTTCCACCGGGGAGCTGTTTTTT.

V usage is TRBV12-3 or TRBV12-4 and J usage is TRBJ2-5; 7 bases are a match to TRBD2. The CDR3 runs 12 residues. The V gene end was trimmed by 4 bases and the J gene end by 4 bases; junction bases not matched to a gene: 0. The CDR3 coding sequence is TGTGCCAGCAGTTGGACTAGAGAGACCCAGTACTTC. It yields the protein CASSWTRETQYF.

This rearrangement joins TRBV19 to TRBJ2-2; 10 positions match TRBD2. V shed 3 bases and J 6 bases; nucleotides not matched to a gene: 1. The CDR3 extends over 14 amino acids. Germline V gene data show CDR1 as LNHDA and CDR2 as SQIVND (reference sequence). The CDR3 nucleotides are TGTGCCAGTAGTATTGGGACTAGCGCCGGGGAGCTGTTTTTT. Protein product: CASSIGTSAGELFF.

This clone was counted only a few times. The rearrangement links TRBV7-2 to TRBJ1-1; 9 bases agree with TRBD1. Germline CDR1 is SGHTA and CDR2 is FQGNSA. The length of the CDR3 is 15 residues. V trimming: 5 bases; J trimming: 3 bases; junction bases outside the gene matches: 7. Written as DNA, the CDR3 is TGTGCCAGCAGCCCCCGGGACAGGGCGGACACTGAAGCTTTCTTT. This sequence encodes CASSPRDRADTEAFF.

This chain links TRBV14 with TRBJ2-1; 7 nucleotides align to TRBD2. Germline-derived CDR1 and CDR2 are SGHDN and FVKESK. This CDR3 has 16 amino acids. V shed 4 bases, J shed 1 base, and the junction held 7 bases outside the gene matches. This CDR3 is CASSPTTSISYNEQFF. The CDR3 DNA reads TGTGCCAGCAGCCCGACGACTAGCATTTCCTACAATGAGCAGTTCTTC.

This rearrangement joins TRBV7-9 to TRBJ2-5; D might be TRBD2 (5 bases). The germline gives CDR1 SEHNR, CDR2 FQNEAQ (reference sequence). Deletions cut 4 bases from V and 7 bases from J, with 16 bases between. This CDR3 has 14 residues. In nucleotides, the CDR3 is TGTGCCAGCAGCTACCGGGGTCCCCTTGGGACCCAGTACTTC. Its protein product is CASSYRGPLGTQYF.

This clone came up a few times. The chain's CDR3 is CASSDQGAWGYTF. The CDR3 coding sequence is TGTGCCAGCAGCGATCAGGGGGCTTGGGGCTACACCTTC. The V gene is TRBV11-1, the J gene TRBJ1-2; 8 nucleotides line up with TRBD1. V gave up 5 bases and J gave up 8 bases; unmatched junction bases: 7. The CDR3 is 13 residues long. CDR1 and CDR2 from the germline V gene are SGHAT and FQDESV (reference sequence). Supplemented by reference TRBV11-1 and TRBJ1-2, the full variable domain reads EAEVAQSPRYKITEKSQAVAFWCDPISGHATLYWYRQILGQGPELLVQFQDESVVDDSQLPKDRFSAERLKGVDSTLKIQPAELGDSAMYLCASSDQGAWGYTFGSGTRLTVV.

The chain uses TRBV7-9 and TRBJ1-2; 7 bases align to TRBD1. This CDR3 region has 13 residues. The ends lost 5 bases at V and 8 bases at J; junction bases unmatched: 8. Germline V lookup: CDR1 SEHNR, CDR2 FQNEAQ (reference sequence). CDR3 in amino acids: CASSGGQDEGYTF. In DNA form, the CDR3 reads TGTGCCAGCAGCGGAGGACAGGACGAGGGCTACACCTTC.

The V and J genes are TRBV3-1 (or the pseudogene TRBV3-2) and TRBJ1-3; D not resolved. Trimming removed 0 bases from V and 2 bases from J, with 11 bases in between. From germline, CDR1 is LGHDT and CDR2 YNNKEL (reference sequence). The CDR3 loop spans 16 amino acids. In nucleotides, the CDR3 is TGTGCCAGCAGCCAAGATTCCGGGAGAACTGGAAACACCATATATTTT. This translates into CASSQDSGRTGNTIYF.

V usage is TRBV6-5 and J usage is TRBJ2-7, with 7 positions matching TRBD1. The CDR3 extends over 14 amino acids. V shed 4 bases, J shed 3 bases, and the junction held 6 bases outside the gene matches. Germline V gene data show CDR1 as MNHEY and CDR2 as SVGAGI. Written as DNA, the CDR3 is TGTGCCAGCAGTTCCACAGGGGCCAACTACGAGCAGTACTTC. This translates into CASSSTGANYEQYF.

This chain links TRBV7-2 with TRBJ2-7; perhaps TRBD1 as D (6 bases). CDR3 size: 16 residues. The V and J ends lost 4 bases and 0 bases respectively, with 16 bases between them. The germline V gene has CDR1 SGHTA and CDR2 FQGNSA. The CDR3 DNA is TGTGCCAGCAGCTCACTCCAGGGGCTAGTCTCCTACGAGCAGTACTTC. Encoded protein: CASSSLQGLVSYEQYF. The variable domain in full, completed from reference TRBV7-2 and TRBJ2-7, reads GAGVSQSPSNKVTEKGKDVELRCDPISGHTALYWYRQSLGQGLEFLIYFQGNSAPDKSGLPSDRFSAERTGGSVSTLTIQRTQQEDSAVYLCASSSLQGLVSYEQYFGPGTRLTVT.

This clone was found once. The CDR3 spells CASKAIGETQYF. The CDR3 region has the DNA TGTGCCAGCAAAGCGATCGGGGAGACCCAGTACTTC. This sequence joins TRBV19 and TRBJ2-5; no clear D. The length of the CDR3 is 12 residues. Trimming cost V 9 bases and J 5 bases, with 13 bases left between them. Germline CDR1 reads LNHDA; CDR2 reads SQIVND (reference sequence).

The chain links TRBV18 to TRBJ1-1, with D perhaps matching TRBD1 (5 bases). This CDR3 is 14 amino acids long. In germline, CDR1 is KGHSH, CDR2 LQKENI. The V end was cut by 3 bases, the J end by 4 bases, with 12 bases between. DNA of the CDR3: TGTGCCAGCTCACCCGGCAGGGATGTCACTGAAGCTTTCTTT. Residues: CASSPGRDVTEAFF. The full variable domain, completed using reference TRBV18 and TRBJ1-1, is NAGVMQNPRHLVRRRGQEARLRCSPMKGHSHVYWYRQLPEEGLKFMVYLQKENIIDESGMPKERFSAEFPKEGPSILRIQQVVRGDSAAYFCASSPGRDVTEAFFGQGTRLTVV.

In its sample, this clone was seen a few times. The J gene is TRBJ2-1, the V gene TRBV3-1 (or the pseudogene TRBV3-2); 9 bases agree with TRBD2. This CDR3 comprises 14 residues. J gave up 9 bases and V 4 bases, and 7 bases lay outside the gene matches. CDR1 and CDR2 from the germline V gene are LGHDT and YNNKEL (reference sequence). The CDR3 region is CASSPLAGVGEQFF. CDR3 nucleotides: TGTGCCAGCAGCCCATTAGCGGGAGTGGGTGAGCAGTTCTTC.

This chain uses TRBV27 with TRBJ1-4; 7 bases map to TRBD1. V gave up 4 bases and J gave up 5 bases; unmatched junction bases: 7. The length of the CDR3 is 15 residues. Germline V CDR1 and CDR2: MNHEY, SMNVEV (reference sequence). As DNA, the CDR3 is TGTGCCAGCAGTTCGTCGGACAGGCGGAATGAAAAACTGTTTTTT. Translated: CASSSSDRRNEKLFF.

This sequence joins TRBV3-1 (or the pseudogene TRBV3-2) and TRBJ2-2; TRBD1 agrees at 9 bases. The CDR3 runs 18 residues. Germline V gene sequence: CDR1 LGHDT, CDR2 YNNKEL (reference sequence). The V segment lost 6 bases and the J segment 1 base; nucleotides outside the gene matches: 12. The CDR3 coding sequence is TGTGCCAGCAGTCGATATACAACAGGGGGCTGGAACACCGGGGAGCTGTTTTTT. Its translation: CASSRYTTGGWNTGELFF.

The chain is built from TRBV6-5 and TRBJ2-5, with 8 positions matching TRBD1. The CDR3 consists of 14 residues. Trimming removed 5 bases from V and 5 bases from J; junction bases left unmatched: 7. CDR1 and CDR2 (germline): MNHEY, SVGAGI. Here the CDR3 reads CASSKRTGRETQYF. The CDR3 region has the DNA TGTGCCAGCAGTAAACGGACAGGGCGGGAGACCCAGTACTTC.

The rearrangement joins TRBV7-3 to TRBJ2-2; 9 nucleotides align to TRBD1. Germline-derived CDR1 and CDR2 are SGHTA and FQGTGA. The J segment lost 4 bases and the V segment lost 5 bases, leaving 8 bases of the junction unmatched. This CDR3 has 16 amino acids. The CDR3 protein is CASSQGTGKFTGELFF. Here the CDR3 DNA reads TGTGCCAGCAGCCAAGGGACAGGGAAGTTCACCGGGGAGCTGTTTTTT.

This clone has more than one count but fewer than ten. The rearrangement links TRBV7-8 to TRBJ2-2, with a weak D call TRBD1 (6 bases). Trimming took off 7 bases at V and 4 bases at J, with 13 bases between the two ends. The germline V gene encodes CDR1 SGHVS and CDR2 FQNEAQ. This CDR3 has 14 amino acids. CDR3 region: CASTTGGRTGELFF. The CDR3 nucleotides are TGTGCCAGCACGACAGGCGGGCGCACCGGGGAGCTGTTTTTT.

This clone was detected only once. The chain combines TRBV28 with TRBJ1-1, with D perhaps TRBD1 (5 bases). The CDR3 covers 11 residues. The V gene lost 7 bases and the J gene lost 11 bases, with 14 bases spanning the gap. Germline V gene sequence: CDR1 MDHEN, CDR2 SYDVKM. The CDR3 sequence: CASKWGVQAFF. The CDR3 coding sequence is TGTGCCAGCAAATGGGGGGTACAGGCTTTCTTT.

The genes are TRBV9 and TRBJ1-3; D unclear. The V and J ends lost 4 bases and 8 bases respectively, with 16 bases between them. This CDR3 region has 14 residues. Per the germline V gene, CDR1 is SGDLS and CDR2 is YYNGEE. The CDR3 coding sequence is TGTGCCAGCAGCATGGTGGCAGGAGGAGACACCATATATTTT. Amino acids: CASSMVAGGDTIYF.

This chain uses TRBV5-4 with TRBJ1-1; D is unclear. The CDR3 contains 14 residues. The V end lost 2 bases, the J end lost 2 bases, and 10 bases lay between the germline ends. Germline V gene lookup returns CDR1 SGHNT and CDR2 YYREEE (reference sequence). CDR3: CASSFEAGNTEAFF. For the CDR3, the DNA is TGTGCCAGCAGCTTTGAGGCTGGCAACACTGAAGCTTTCTTT.